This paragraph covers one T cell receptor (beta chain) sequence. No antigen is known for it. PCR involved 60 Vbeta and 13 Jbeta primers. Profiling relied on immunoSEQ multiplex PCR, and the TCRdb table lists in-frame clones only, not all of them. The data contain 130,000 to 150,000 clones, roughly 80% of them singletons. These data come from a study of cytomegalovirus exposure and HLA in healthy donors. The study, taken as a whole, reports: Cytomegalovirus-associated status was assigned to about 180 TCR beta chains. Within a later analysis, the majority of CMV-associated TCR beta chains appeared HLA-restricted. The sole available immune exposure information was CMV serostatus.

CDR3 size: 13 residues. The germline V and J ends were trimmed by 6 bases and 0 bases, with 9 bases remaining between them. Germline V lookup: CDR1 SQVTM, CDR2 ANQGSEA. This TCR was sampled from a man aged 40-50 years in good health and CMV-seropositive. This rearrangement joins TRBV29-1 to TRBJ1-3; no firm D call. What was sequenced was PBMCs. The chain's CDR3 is CSVEINSGNTIYF. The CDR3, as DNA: TGCAGCGTGGAAATCAACTCTGGAAACACCATATATTTT.